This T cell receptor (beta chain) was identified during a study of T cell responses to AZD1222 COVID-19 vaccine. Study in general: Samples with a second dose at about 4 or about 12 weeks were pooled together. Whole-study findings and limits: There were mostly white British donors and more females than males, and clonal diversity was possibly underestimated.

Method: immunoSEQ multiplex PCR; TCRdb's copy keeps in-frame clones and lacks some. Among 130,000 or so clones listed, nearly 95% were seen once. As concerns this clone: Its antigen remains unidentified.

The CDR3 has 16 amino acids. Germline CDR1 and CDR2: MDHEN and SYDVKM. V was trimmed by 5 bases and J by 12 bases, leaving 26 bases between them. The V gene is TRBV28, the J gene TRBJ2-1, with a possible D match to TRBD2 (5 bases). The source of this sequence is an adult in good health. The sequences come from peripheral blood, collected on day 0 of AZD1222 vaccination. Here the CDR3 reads CASSHKDWGRGKGQFF. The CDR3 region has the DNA TGTGCCAGCAGTCATAAAGACTGGGGTCGGGGTAAGGGGCAGTTCTTC.